A single sample is the source of the 31 T cell receptor beta chains below, sequenced in a study of T cell repertoires in cytomegalovirus infection. Via MiXCR, TCRdb re-called the reads, giving one row per CDR3 protein. The table includes roughly 150,000 distinct CDR3 sequences, roughly a quarter detected once. The sample consisted of PBMCs. The source of these receptors is a human donor in good health (CMV status not recorded). Some clones in this sample may be carry-over from other donors' samples.

This clonotype has just a few counts. V gene TRBV5-5 combines with J gene TRBJ2-1, with D uncertain. Germline lookup yields CDR1 SGHKS and CDR2 YYEKEE (reference sequence). V lost 0 bases to trimming and J lost 14 bases, with 18 bases between them. This CDR3 spans 14 amino acids. The CDR3 region is CASSLGIRAAEEFF. CDR3 in DNA: TGTGCCAGCAGCTTGGGTATTAGGGCGGCAGAGGAGTTCTTC.

This clonotype was seen repeatedly, ten times or more. This sequence joins TRBV7-3 and TRBJ2-1, with 9 bases identical to TRBD1. V lost 5 bases, J lost 4 bases, and 9 bases stayed unmatched. The CDR3 sequence is 16 residues long. CDR1 is SGHTA, CDR2 FQGTGA, per germline. For the CDR3, the DNA is TGTGCCAGCAGCCCCCATACAGGGGGCGCTTACAATGAGCAGTTCTTC. Translation gives CASSPHTGGAYNEQFF. Complete variable domain (other parts from reference TRBV7-3 and TRBJ2-1): GAGVSQTPSNKVTEKGKYVELRCDPISGHTALYWYRQSLGQGPEFLIYFQGTGAADDSGLPNDRFFAVRPEGSVSTLKIQRTERGDSAVYLCASSPHTGGAYNEQFFGPGTRLTVL.

V usage is TRBV30 and J usage is TRBJ1-5, with unresolved D. V lost 0 bases to trimming and J lost 2 bases, with 11 bases between them. The CDR3 is 15 residues long. CDR1 is GTSNPN and CDR2 is SVGIG in the germline V gene (reference sequence). CDR3 sequence reads: CAWSVSGDGNQPQHF. In DNA form, the CDR3 reads TGTGCCTGGAGTGTATCCGGCGACGGCAATCAGCCCCAGCATTTT.

Note on this clonotype: Being one base from a much bigger clone, this may be a read error. The chain uses TRBV6-5 and TRBJ1-1, with D uncertain. The germline CDR1 and CDR2 sequences are MNHEY and SVGAGI. The CDR3 consists of 14 residues. In nucleotides, the CDR3 is TGTGCCACCAGTTACATGGACCCGAACACTGAAGCTTTCTTT. It yields the protein CATSYMDPNTEAFF.

This clonotype has more than one count but fewer than ten. CDR3 bases: TGTGCCAGCAGCGGGACAGGGGTCTACAATGAGCAGTTCTTC. It encodes CASSGTGVYNEQFF. The chain has TRBV11-2 and TRBJ2-1, with TRBD1 matching 10 bases. Trimming removed 5 bases from V and 3 bases from J; junction bases left unmatched: 1. This CDR3 has 14 amino acids. Germline values: CDR1 SGHAT, CDR2 FQNNGV.

This chain joins TRBV4-1 and TRBJ2-1, with D unclear. Germline V gives CDR1 MGHRA, CDR2 YSYEKL. The CDR3 is 18 residues long. The germline V and J ends were trimmed by 1 base and 2 bases, with 18 bases remaining between them. The CDR3 is CASSQAFSAPPAYNEQFF. The DNA for the CDR3 is TGCGCCAGCAGCCAAGCCTTCTCGGCCCCTCCCGCCTACAATGAGCAGTTCTTC.

The V and J genes are TRBV12-3 or TRBV12-4 and TRBJ2-7; D assignment may be TRBD1 or TRBD2 (6 bases each). Deletions cut 3 bases from V and 3 bases from J, with 15 bases between. The CDR3 loop spans 15 amino acids. CDR3 sequence: CASSFRAGEVYEQYF. The CDR3 DNA reads TGTGCCAGCAGTTTTCGGGCAGGGGAGGTCTACGAGCAGTACTTC.

This sequence joins TRBV30 and TRBJ2-7; the D is unclear. Germline V lookup: CDR1 GTSNPN, CDR2 SVGIG (reference sequence). This CDR3 spans 14 amino acids. V lost 0 bases and J 2 bases, leaving 11 bases between the germline ends. The CDR3 region has the DNA TGTGCCTGGAGTGTACTTGGCACGGCCTACGAGCAGTACTTC. Residues: CAWSVLGTAYEQYF.

This clonotype was detected many times. A much larger clone lies a single base off, so this may be a read error. The chain uses TRBV28 and TRBJ2-2, with D unresolved. Trimming left V 6 bases short and J 1 base short, with 9 bases between. The CDR3 sequence is 14 residues long. Germline lookup yields CDR1 MDHEN and CDR2 SYDVKM. The CDR3 DNA reads as TGTGCCAGCAGCTTAGGACGGAACACCGGGGAGCTGTTTTTT. Its protein is CASSLGRNTGELFF.

The V call is TRBV10-3, the J call TRBJ1-4; D is possibly TRBD1 (6 bases). Trimming cost V 8 bases and J 4 bases, with 11 bases left between them. Per germline, CDR1 ENHRY and CDR2 SYGVKD. The CDR3 extends over 13 amino acids. The CDR3 sequence: CAIAGEVNEKLFF. In DNA form, the CDR3 reads TGTGCCATCGCAGGGGAGGTTAATGAAAAACTGTTTTTT.

The rearrangement uses TRBV28 and TRBJ2-1, with 7 bases matching TRBD2. This CDR3 is built from 15 residues. Germline V gives CDR1 MDHEN, CDR2 SYDVKM. The V gene end was trimmed by 4 bases and the J gene end by 7 bases; junction bases not matched to a gene: 10. CDR3 residues: CASSSSSGTTNEQFF. The CDR3 nucleotides are TGTGCCAGCAGTTCCTCCTCCGGGACTACTAATGAGCAGTTCTTC.

The chain is built from TRBV6-6 and TRBJ2-7; D is tentatively TRBD1 or TRBD2 (5 bases each). V shed 6 bases and J shed 6 bases, with 18 bases lying between them. CDR3 size: 14 residues. The germline gives CDR1 MNHNY, CDR2 SVGAGI (reference sequence). CDR3 sequence reads: CASSRDQWTPEQYF. CDR3 nucleotides: TGTGCCAGCAGCCGGGACCAGTGGACTCCCGAGCAGTACTTC.

This clonotype has only a few counts. The chain couples TRBV12-3 or TRBV12-4 to TRBJ2-2; D remains unclear. V was shortened by 1 base and J by 0 bases, with 9 bases between the two germline ends. The CDR3 has 16 residues. The CDR3 sequence is CASSLGGSPNTGELFF. The CDR3, as DNA: TGTGCCAGCAGTTTAGGTGGTAGCCCGAACACCGGGGAGCTGTTTTTT.

This clonotype was seen ten or more times. V usage is TRBV28 and J usage is TRBJ2-5; 11 bases map to TRBD1. This CDR3 region has 15 residues. Per germline, CDR1 MDHEN and CDR2 SYDVKM. With 4 bases clipped from V and 4 bases from J, the junction kept 5 bases outside the gene matches. CDR3 sequence (DNA): TGTGCCAGCAGTTCCCCGGGACAGGGGGTAGAGACCCAGTACTTC. It encodes CASSSPGQGVETQYF.

This clonotype has at least ten counts. The CDR3 reads CASSSNGADTQYF. Written as DNA, the CDR3 is TGTGCCAGCAGCTCCAACGGGGCAGATACGCAGTATTTT. This chain connects TRBV7-8 to TRBJ2-3; perhaps TRBD2 as D (5 bases). The V end lost 4 bases, the J end lost 4 bases, and 9 bases lay between the germline ends. The CDR3 runs to 13 residues. Germline assignment: CDR1 SGHVS and CDR2 FQNEAQ.

This clonotype was picked up many times. The chain couples TRBV7-2 to TRBJ2-1; TRBD2 agrees at 7 bases. Trimming took 1 base from V and 8 from J; bases not matched to a gene: 5. The CDR3 covers 14 residues. Germline CDR1 and CDR2: SGHTA and FQGNSA. In DNA, the CDR3 is TGTGCCAGCAGCTTAGATGGGGGGGGGGATGAGCAGTTCTTC. This translates into CASSLDGGGDEQFF.

There are many counts of this clonotype. The chain recombines TRBV7-3 with TRBJ2-3; D remains ambiguous. Germline CDR1 and CDR2: SGHTA and FQGTGA. V dropped 1 base and J dropped 2 bases, with 7 bases sitting between them. The CDR3 is 14 residues long. The CDR3 nucleotides are TGTGCCAGCAGCTTAAGCCATACCACAGATACGCAGTATTTT. It codes for CASSLSHTTDTQYF. Full variable domain (remainder filled in from reference TRBV7-3 and TRBJ2-3): GAGVSQTPSNKVTEKGKYVELRCDPISGHTALYWYRQSLGQGPEFLIYFQGTGAADDSGLPNDRFFAVRPEGSVSTLKIQRTERGDSAVYLCASSLSHTTDTQYFGPGTRLTVL.

The chain's CDR3 is CASRQTGAYEQYF. For the CDR3, the DNA is TGTGCCAGCAGACAGACAGGGGCCTACGAGCAGTACTTC. The V and J genes are TRBV6-2 or TRBV6-3 and TRBJ2-7, with 8 nucleotides matching TRBD1. Losses at the gene ends were 6 bases for V and 2 bases for J; bases not matched to a gene: 3. There are 13 residues in the CDR3. Germline V gene data show CDR1 as MNHEY and CDR2 as SVGEGT.

This clonotype has ten or more counts. The chain joins TRBV28 to TRBJ2-5; tentative D call: TRBD1 (6 bases). V was clipped by 6 bases and J by 1 base, with 15 bases between them. The V gene's germline CDR1 is MDHEN and CDR2 SYDVKM. This CDR3 has 15 residues. The CDR3 reads CASSRSGTSQETQYF. The DNA for the CDR3 is TGTGCCAGCAGCCGATCCGGGACAAGCCAAGAGACCCAGTACTTC.

The chain carries TRBV6-4 and TRBJ2-3; TRBD1 matches at 11 bases. Losses at the gene ends were 4 bases for V and 4 bases for J; bases not matched to a gene: 7. Germline lookup yields CDR1 MRHNA and CDR2 SNTAGT. This CDR3 spans 16 amino acids. The CDR3 region is CASSAGTGGYADTQYF. Written as DNA, the CDR3 is TGTGCCAGCAGTGCCGGGACAGGGGGGTACGCAGATACGCAGTATTTT.

This chain uses TRBV28 with TRBJ1-4, with 7 bases identical to TRBD1. The V segment lost 8 bases and the J segment 6 bases; nucleotides outside the gene matches: 9. Germline-derived CDR1 and CDR2 are MDHEN and SYDVKM. The length of the CDR3 is 14 residues. CDR3 in DNA: TGTGCCAGCCAAACCGGGACAGTAGATGAAAAACTGTTTTTT. Its translation is CASQTGTVDEKLFF.

This clonotype has more than one count but fewer than ten. The chain joins TRBV11-2 to TRBJ1-3; D might be TRBD1 (6 bases). Trimming took off 3 bases at V and 5 bases at J, with 17 bases between the two ends. The CDR3 loop spans 16 amino acids. Germline V gives CDR1 SGHAT, CDR2 FQNNGV. The CDR3 sequence is CASSLSPLQGRNTIYF. Written as DNA, the CDR3 is TGTGCCAGCAGCTTGTCCCCCTTACAGGGTCGAAACACCATATATTTT.

This clonotype was found a few times. V usage is TRBV7-8 and J usage is TRBJ2-7; D possibly corresponds to TRBD1 (5 bases). The CDR3 spans 15 residues. Trimming pared 2 bases from V and 2 bases from J, leaving 13 bases between. Germline CDR1 SGHVS, CDR2 FQNEAQ. The CDR3 spells CASSLQTASTYEQYF. CDR3 in DNA: TGTGCCAGCAGCTTACAGACAGCCAGCACCTACGAGCAGTACTTC.

In this sample, this clonotype turned up a few times. The gene calls are TRBV7-9 and TRBJ2-5, with 8 nucleotides matching TRBD2. CDR1 and CDR2 (germline): SEHNR, FQNEAQ (reference sequence). Trimming took 7 bases from V and 2 from J; bases not matched to a gene: 6. This CDR3 has 14 residues. CDR3 region: CASTKLADQETQYF. CDR3 DNA: TGTGCCAGCACCAAACTAGCGGATCAAGAGACCCAGTACTTC.

This clonotype appeared a few times. The chain recombines TRBV28 with TRBJ2-1; possible D gene TRBD2, 6 bases. This CDR3 is 19 amino acids long. V was trimmed by 2 bases and J by 1 base, leaving 21 bases between them. Germline V CDR1 and CDR2: MDHEN, SYDVKM. CDR3 in amino acids: CASSLPLGFWGESYNEQFF. The CDR3, as DNA: TGTGCCAGCAGTTTACCCCTCGGGTTTTGGGGGGAATCCTACAATGAGCAGTTCTTC.

CDR3 DNA sequence: TGTGCCATCAGTGAGTTGACGGATAGCTCCTACGAGCAGTACTTC. This codes for CAISELTDSSYEQYF. J is TRBJ2-7 and V is TRBV10-3; no definite D call. V was pared by 1 base and J by 0 bases, with 10 bases between. Germline CDR1 and CDR2: ENHRY and SYGVKD. CDR3 length: 15 amino acids.

Ten or more counts support this clonotype. The chain employs TRBV7-3 and TRBJ2-3; D unresolved. Germline V lookup: CDR1 SGHTA, CDR2 FQGTGA. This CDR3 contains 14 residues. Trimming took off 0 bases at V and 4 bases at J, with 8 bases between the two ends. Here the CDR3 reads CASSLTTGPDTQYF. The CDR3, as DNA: TGTGCCAGCAGCTTAACGACCGGCCCAGATACGCAGTATTTT.

This clonotype has a handful of counts. The V call is TRBV4-1, the J call TRBJ1-3; D may be TRBD1 (6 bases). Germline CDR1 MGHRA, CDR2 YSYEKL. There are 16 residues in the CDR3. V was pared by 0 bases and J by 3 bases, with 12 bases between. The CDR3 DNA follows: TGCGCCAGCAGCCAAGACCCGGGGGCCTATGGAAACACCATATATTTT. Translated: CASSQDPGAYGNTIYF.

The chain uses TRBV7-9 and TRBJ1-1, with 9 bases lining up with TRBD1. J lost 6 bases, V lost 1 base, and 3 bases had no gene match. CDR3 length: 14 residues. Germline-derived CDR1 and CDR2 are SEHNR and FQNEAQ (reference sequence). This CDR3 reads CASSLEQGAAEAFF. The DNA for the CDR3 is TGTGCCAGCAGCTTAGAACAGGGGGCCGCTGAAGCTTTCTTT.

Many counts were recorded for this clonotype. The chain joins TRBV7-8 to TRBJ2-7; 9 bases are shared with TRBD1. Germline CDR1 SGHVS, CDR2 FQNEAQ. V was pared by 3 bases and J by 7 bases, with 10 bases of the junction left unmatched. The CDR3 extends over 15 amino acids. This chain's CDR3 is CASSFGTGYIVEQYF. Written as DNA, the CDR3 is TGTGCCAGCAGCTTCGGGACAGGGTATATAGTGGAGCAGTACTTC.

In regard to this clonotype: Sequence at one end of the junction differs from germline and may be a read error. The chain links TRBV14 to TRBJ1-1; 10 nucleotides agree with TRBD1. Per germline, CDR1 SGHDN and CDR2 FVKESK. The CDR3 extends over 15 amino acids. CDR3 loop: CASSIRDRGTTEAFF. As DNA, the CDR3 is TGTGCTAGCAGCATCCGGGACAGGGGAACCACTGAAGCTTTCTTT.